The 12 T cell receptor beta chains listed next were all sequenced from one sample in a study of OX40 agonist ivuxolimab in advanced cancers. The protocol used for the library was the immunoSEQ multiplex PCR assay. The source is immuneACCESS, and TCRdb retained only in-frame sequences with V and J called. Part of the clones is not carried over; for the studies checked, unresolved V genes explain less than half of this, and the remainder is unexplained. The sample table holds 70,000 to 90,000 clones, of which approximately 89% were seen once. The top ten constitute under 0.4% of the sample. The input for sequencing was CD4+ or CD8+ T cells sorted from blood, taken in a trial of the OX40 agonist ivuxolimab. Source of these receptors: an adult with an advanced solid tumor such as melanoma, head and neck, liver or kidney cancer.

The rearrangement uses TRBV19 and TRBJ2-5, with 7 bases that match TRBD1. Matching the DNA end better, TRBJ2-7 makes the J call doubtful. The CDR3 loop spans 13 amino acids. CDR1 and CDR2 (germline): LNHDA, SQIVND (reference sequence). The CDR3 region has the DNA TGTGCCAGTAGCAGGGACAGAGGCTACGAGCAGTACTTC. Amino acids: CASSRDRGYEQYF.

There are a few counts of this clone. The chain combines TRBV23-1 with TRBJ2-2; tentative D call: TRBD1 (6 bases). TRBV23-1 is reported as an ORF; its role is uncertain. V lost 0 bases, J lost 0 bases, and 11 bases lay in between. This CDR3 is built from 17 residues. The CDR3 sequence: CASSQSDRRANTGELFF. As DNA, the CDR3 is TGCGCCAGCAGTCAATCCGACAGGCGAGCGAACACCGGGGAGCTGTTTTTT.

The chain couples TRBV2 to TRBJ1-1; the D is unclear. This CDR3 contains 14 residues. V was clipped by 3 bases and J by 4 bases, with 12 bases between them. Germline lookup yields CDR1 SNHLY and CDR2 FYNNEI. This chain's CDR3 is CASSDGWGVTEAFF. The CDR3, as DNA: TGTGCCAGCAGTGACGGCTGGGGAGTCACTGAAGCTTTCTTT.

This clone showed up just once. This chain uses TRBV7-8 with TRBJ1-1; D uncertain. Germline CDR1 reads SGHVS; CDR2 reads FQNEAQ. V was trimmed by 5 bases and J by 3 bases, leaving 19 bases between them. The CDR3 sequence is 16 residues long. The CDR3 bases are TGTGCCAGCAGCCCGATGGAGGTGGGCGAGTACACTGAAGCTTTCTTT. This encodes CASSPMEVGEYTEAFF.

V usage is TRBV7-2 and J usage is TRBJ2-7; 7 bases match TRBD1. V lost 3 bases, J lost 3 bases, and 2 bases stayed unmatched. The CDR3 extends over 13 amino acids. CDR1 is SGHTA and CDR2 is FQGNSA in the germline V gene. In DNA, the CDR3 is TGTGCCAGCAGCTTGGGACAGTACTACGAGCAGTACTTC. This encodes CASSLGQYYEQYF.

CDR3: CASSSGVAGSYEQYF. The CDR3 DNA follows: TGTGCCAGCAGCTCCGGGGTAGCGGGATCCTACGAGCAGTACTTC. The gene calls are TRBV7-2 and TRBJ2-7; 8 bases align to TRBD2. The germline gives CDR1 SGHTA, CDR2 FQGNSA. CDR3 length equals 15 residues. Losses at the gene ends were 4 bases for V and 1 base for J; bases not matched to a gene: 6.

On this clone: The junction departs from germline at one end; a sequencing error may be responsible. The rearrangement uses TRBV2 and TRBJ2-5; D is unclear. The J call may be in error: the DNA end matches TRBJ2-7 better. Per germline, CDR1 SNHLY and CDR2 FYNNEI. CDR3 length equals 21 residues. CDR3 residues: CASSEDGVAPLSELEGYEQYF. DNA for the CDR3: TGTGCCAGCAGCGAAGACGGTGTGGCCCCACTTTCGGAACTTGAAGGCTACGAGCAGTACTTC.

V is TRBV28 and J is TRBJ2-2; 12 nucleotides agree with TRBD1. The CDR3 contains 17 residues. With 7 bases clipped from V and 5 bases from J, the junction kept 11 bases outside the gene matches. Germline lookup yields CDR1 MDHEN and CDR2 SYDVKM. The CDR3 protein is CASTTGWGQGATGELFF. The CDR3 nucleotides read TGTGCCAGCACCACCGGATGGGGACAGGGGGCGACCGGGGAGCTGTTTTTT.

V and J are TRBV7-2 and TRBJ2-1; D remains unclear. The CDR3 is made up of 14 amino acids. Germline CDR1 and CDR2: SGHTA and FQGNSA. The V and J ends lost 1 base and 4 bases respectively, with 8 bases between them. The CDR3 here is CASSLDARYNEQFF. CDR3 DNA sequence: TGTGCCAGCAGCTTAGACGCTAGATACAATGAGCAGTTCTTC.

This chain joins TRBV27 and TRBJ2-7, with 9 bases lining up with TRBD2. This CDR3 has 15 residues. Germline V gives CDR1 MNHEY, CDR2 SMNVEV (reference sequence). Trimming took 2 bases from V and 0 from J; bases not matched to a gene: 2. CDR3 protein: CASSLTSGHSYEQYF. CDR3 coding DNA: TGTGCCAGCAGTTTAACTAGCGGGCACTCCTACGAGCAGTACTTC.

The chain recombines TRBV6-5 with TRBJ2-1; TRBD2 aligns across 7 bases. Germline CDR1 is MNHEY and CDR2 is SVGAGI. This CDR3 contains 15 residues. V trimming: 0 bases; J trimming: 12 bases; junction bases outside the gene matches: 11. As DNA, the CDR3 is TGTGCCAGCAGTTACTCGATTGCGGGAGCACCTGGGCAGTTCTTC. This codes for CASSYSIAGAPGQFF.

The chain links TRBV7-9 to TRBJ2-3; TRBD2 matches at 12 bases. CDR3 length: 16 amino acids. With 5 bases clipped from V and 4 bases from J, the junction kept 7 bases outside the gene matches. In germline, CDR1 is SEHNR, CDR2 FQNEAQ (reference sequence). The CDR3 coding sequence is TGTGCCAGCAGCCGAGGACTAGCGGGATGGGCAGATACGCAGTATTTT. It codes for CASSRGLAGWADTQYF. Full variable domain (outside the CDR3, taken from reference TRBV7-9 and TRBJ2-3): DTGVSQNPRHKITKRGQNVTFRCDPISEHNRLYWYRQTLGQGPEFLTYFQNEAQLEKSRLLSDRFSAERPKGSFSTLEIQRTEQGDSAMYLCASSRGLAGWADTQYFGPGTRLTVL.